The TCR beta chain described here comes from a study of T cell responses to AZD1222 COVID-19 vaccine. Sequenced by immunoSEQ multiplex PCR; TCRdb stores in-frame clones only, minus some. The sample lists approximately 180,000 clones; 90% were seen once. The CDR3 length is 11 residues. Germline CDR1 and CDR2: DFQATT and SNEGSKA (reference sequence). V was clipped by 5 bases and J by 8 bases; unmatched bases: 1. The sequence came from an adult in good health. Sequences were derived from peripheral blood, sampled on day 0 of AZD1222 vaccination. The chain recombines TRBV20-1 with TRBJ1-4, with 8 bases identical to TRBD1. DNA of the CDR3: TGCAGTGCTCGACAGGGGGAAAAACTGTTTTTT. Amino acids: CSARQGEKLFF.